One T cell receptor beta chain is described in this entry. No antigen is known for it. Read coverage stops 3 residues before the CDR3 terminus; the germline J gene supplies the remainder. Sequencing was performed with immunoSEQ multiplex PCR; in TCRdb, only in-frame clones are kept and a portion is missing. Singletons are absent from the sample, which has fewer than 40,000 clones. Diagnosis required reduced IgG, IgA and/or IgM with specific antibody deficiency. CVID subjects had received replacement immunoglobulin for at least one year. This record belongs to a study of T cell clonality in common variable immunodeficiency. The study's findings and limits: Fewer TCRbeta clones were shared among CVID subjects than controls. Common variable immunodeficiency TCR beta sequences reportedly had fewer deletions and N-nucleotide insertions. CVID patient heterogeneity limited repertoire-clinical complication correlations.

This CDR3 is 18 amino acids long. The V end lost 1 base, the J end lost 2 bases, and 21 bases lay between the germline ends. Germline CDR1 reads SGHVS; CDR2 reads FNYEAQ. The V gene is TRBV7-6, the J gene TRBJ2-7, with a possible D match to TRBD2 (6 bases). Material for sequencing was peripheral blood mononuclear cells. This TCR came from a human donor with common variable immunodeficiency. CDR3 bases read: TGTGCCAGCAGCTTAGTTCCGTTAGGGACTTCTTCTACCTACGAG. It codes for CASSLVPLGTSSTYE. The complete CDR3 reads CASSLVPLGTSSTYEQYF.